The following is a T cell receptor (beta chain) sequence with its context. The target antigen is unknown. Germline V CDR1 and CDR2: SGHTA, FQGNSA. Trimming cost V 5 bases and J 7 bases, with 14 bases left between them. The CDR3 runs 14 residues. The sample comes from a study of STAT5B mutations in CD4+ large granular lymphocyte leukemia. Assay used: immunoSEQ multiplex PCR; TCRdb lists only in-frame clones, some missing. The repertoire includes tens of thousands of clones, just under 75% of them detected once, and 1% to 1.2% sits in the top ten. Overall study findings and caveats: CD4-sorted patient repertoires seemed more clonal than healthy CD4+ repertoires.

This chain connects TRBV7-2 to TRBJ2-2, with D tentatively TRBD1 (6 bases). Material: CD4+ T cells from blood buffy coats. The TCR comes from a human donor in good health. CDR3 sequence reads: CASSVTGLNGELFF. CDR3 in DNA: TGTGCCAGCAGCGTAACAGGGCTTAACGGGGAGCTGTTTTTT.